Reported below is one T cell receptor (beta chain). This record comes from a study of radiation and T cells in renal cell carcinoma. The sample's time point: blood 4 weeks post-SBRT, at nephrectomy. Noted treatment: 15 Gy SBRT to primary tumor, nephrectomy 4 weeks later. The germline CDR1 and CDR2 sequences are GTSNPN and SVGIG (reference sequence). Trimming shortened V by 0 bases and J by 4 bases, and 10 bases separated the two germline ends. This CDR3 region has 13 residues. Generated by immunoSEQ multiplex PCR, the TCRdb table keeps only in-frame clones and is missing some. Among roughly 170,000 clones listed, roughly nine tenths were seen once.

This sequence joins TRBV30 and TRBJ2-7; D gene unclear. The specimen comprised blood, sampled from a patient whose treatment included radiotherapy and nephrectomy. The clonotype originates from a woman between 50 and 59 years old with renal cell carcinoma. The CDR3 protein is CAWSVQPRYEQYF. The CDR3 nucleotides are TGTGCCTGGAGTGTACAGCCCAGGTACGAGCAGTACTTC.